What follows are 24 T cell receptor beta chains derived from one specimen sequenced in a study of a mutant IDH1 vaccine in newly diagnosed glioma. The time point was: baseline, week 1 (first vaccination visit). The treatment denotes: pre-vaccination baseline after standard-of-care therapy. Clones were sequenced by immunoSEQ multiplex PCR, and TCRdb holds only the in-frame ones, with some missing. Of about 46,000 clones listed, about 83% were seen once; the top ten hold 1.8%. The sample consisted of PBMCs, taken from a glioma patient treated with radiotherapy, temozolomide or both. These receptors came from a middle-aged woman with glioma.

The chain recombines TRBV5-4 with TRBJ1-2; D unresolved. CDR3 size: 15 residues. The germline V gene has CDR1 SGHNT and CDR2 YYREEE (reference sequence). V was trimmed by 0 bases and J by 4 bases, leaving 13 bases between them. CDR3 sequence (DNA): TGTGCCAGCAGCTTGGTTGGCAGATCCGGCTATGGCTACACCTTC. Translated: CASSLVGRSGYGYTF.

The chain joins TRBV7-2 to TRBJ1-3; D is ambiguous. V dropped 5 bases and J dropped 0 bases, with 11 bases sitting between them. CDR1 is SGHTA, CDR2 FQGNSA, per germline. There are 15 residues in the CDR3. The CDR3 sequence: CASSPRVSSGNTIYF. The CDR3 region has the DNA TGTGCCAGCAGCCCCCGGGTGAGCTCTGGAAACACCATATATTTT.

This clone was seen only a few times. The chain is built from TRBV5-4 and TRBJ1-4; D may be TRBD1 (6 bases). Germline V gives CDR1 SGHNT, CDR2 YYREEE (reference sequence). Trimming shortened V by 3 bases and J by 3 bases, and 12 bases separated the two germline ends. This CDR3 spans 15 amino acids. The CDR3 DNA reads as TGTGCCAGCAGCTCCAGGGGATTGGCTAATGAAAAACTGTTTTTT. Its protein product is CASSSRGLANEKLFF.

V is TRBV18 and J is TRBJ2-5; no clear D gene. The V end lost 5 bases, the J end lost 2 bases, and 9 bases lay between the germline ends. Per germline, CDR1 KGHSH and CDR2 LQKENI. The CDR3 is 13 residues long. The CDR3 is CASSATLQETQYF. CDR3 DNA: TGTGCCAGCTCAGCGACCCTTCAAGAGACCCAGTACTTC.

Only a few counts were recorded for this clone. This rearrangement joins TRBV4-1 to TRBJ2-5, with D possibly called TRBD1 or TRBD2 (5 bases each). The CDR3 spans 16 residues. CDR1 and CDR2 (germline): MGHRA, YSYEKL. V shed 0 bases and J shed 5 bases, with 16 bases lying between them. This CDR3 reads CASSQDPGTGSETQYF. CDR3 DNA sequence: TGCGCCAGCAGCCAAGATCCGGGGACCGGATCGGAGACCCAGTACTTC.

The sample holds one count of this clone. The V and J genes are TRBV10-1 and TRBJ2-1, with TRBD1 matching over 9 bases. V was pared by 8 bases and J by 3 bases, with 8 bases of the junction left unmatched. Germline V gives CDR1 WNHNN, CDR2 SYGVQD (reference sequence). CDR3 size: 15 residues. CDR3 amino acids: CASGGTGQGYNEQFF. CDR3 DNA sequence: TGCGCCAGCGGAGGTACGGGACAGGGCTACAATGAGCAGTTCTTC.

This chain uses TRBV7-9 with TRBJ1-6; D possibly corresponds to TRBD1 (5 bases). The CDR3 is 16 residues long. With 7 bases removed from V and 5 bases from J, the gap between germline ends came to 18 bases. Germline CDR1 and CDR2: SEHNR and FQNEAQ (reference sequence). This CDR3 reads CASMSEGRTNNSPLHF. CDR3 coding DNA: TGTGCCAGCATGTCGGAGGGGCGAACCAATAATTCACCCCTCCACTTT.

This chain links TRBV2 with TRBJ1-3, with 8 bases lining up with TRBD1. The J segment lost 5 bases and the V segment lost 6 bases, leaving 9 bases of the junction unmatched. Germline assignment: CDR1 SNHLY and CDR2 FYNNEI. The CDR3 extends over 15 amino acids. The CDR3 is CASSLTWTGRNTIYF. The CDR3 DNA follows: TGTGCCAGCAGCCTAACATGGACAGGGCGAAACACCATATATTTT.

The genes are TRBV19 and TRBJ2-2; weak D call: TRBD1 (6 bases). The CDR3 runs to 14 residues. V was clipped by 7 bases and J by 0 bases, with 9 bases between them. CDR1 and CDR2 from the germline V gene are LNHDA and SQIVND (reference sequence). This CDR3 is CASKRTANTGELFF. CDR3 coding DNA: TGTGCCAGTAAAAGGACAGCGAACACCGGGGAGCTGTTTTTT. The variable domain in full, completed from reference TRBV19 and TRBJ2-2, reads DGGITQSPKYLFRKEGQNVTLSCEQNLNHDAMYWYRQDPGQGLRLIYYSQIVNDFQKGDIAEGYSVSREKKESFPLTVTSAQKNPTAFYLCASKRTANTGELFFGEGSRLTVL.

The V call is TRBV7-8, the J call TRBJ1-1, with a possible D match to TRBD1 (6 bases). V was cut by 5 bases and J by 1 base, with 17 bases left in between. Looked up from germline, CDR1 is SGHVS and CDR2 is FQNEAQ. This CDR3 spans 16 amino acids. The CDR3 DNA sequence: TGTGCCAGCAGCGGGGGCATTCAAGGCGGGAACACTGAAGCTTTCTTT. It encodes CASSGGIQGGNTEAFF.

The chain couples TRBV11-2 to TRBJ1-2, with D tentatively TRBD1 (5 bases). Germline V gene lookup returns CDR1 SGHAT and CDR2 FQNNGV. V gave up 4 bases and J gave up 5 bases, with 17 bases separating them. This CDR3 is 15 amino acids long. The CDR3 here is CASSSFTGTDYGYTF. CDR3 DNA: TGTGCCAGCAGCTCGTTCACCGGGACTGATTATGGCTACACCTTC.

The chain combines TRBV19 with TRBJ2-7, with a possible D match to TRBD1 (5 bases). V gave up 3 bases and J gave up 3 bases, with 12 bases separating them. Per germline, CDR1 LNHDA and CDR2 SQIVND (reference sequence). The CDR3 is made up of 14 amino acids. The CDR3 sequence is CASSIRGHLYEQYF. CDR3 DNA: TGTGCCAGTAGTATTAGAGGACACCTCTACGAGCAGTACTTC.

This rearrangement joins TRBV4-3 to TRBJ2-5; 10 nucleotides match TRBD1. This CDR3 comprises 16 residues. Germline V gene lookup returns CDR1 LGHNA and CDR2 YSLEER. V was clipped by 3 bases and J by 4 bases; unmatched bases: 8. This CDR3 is CASSHGGQGRGETQYF. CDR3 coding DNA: TGCGCCAGCAGCCATGGGGGACAGGGGAGGGGAGAGACCCAGTACTTC.

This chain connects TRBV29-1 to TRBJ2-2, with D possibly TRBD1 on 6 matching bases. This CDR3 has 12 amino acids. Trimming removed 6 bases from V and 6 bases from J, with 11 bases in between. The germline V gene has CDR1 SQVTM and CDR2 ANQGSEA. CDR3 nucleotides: TGCAGCGTCCGTGAGGGGGCCGGGGAGCTGTTTTTT. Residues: CSVREGAGELFF.

CDR3 residues: CASTLQGIFNSNQPQHF. The CDR3 DNA is TGTGCCAGCACCCTACAGGGGATCTTTAATAGCAATCAGCCCCAGCATTTT. The gene calls are TRBV5-7 and TRBJ1-5; 7 bases align to TRBD1. TRBV5-7 is an open reading frame whose function is uncertain. The CDR3 extends over 17 amino acids. The V and J ends lost 6 bases and 0 bases, in that order; junction bases with no gene match: 12.

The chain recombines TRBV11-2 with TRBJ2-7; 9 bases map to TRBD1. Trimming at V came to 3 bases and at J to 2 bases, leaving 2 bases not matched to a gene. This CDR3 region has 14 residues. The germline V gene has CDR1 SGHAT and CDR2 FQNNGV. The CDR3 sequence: CASSLGQGAYEQYF. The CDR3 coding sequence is TGTGCCAGCAGCTTGGGACAGGGAGCCTACGAGCAGTACTTC. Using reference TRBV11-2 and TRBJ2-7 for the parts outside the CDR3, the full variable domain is EAGVAQSPRYKIIEKRQSVAFWCNPISGHATLYWYQQILGQGPKLLIQFQNNGVVDDSQLPKDRFSAERLKGVDSTLKIQPAKLEDSAVYLCASSLGQGAYEQYFGPGTRLTVT.

The CDR3 bases are TGCAGCGTTGAGAAATGGGGGGGAATTAACACCGGGGAGCTGTTTTTT. This codes for CSVEKWGGINTGELFF. The chain combines TRBV29-1 with TRBJ2-2; 7 nucleotides line up with TRBD2. The CDR3 has 16 amino acids. In germline, CDR1 is SQVTM, CDR2 ANQGSEA. V was pared by 3 bases and J by 2 bases, with 9 bases of the junction left unmatched.

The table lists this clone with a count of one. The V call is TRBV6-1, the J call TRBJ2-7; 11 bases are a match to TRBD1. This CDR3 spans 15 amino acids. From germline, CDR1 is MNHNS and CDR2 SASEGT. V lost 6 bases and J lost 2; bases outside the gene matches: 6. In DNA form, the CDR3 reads TGTGCCAGCAGGAGAGGGACAGGGGGAGCCTACGAGCAGTACTTC. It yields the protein CASRRGTGGAYEQYF.

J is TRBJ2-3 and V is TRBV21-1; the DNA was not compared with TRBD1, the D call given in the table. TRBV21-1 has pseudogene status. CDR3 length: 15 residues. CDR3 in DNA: TGTGCCAGCAGCAAACCGGTGGGACACTCAGATACGCAGTATTTT. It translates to CASSKPVGHSDTQYF.

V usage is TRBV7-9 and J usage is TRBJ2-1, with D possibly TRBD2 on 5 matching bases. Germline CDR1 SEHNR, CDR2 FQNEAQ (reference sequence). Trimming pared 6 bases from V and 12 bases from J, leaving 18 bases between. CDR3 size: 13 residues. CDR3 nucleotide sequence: TGTGCCAGCAGTTACCCCGGGGTCTCGCGGCAGTTCTTC. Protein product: CASSYPGVSRQFF.

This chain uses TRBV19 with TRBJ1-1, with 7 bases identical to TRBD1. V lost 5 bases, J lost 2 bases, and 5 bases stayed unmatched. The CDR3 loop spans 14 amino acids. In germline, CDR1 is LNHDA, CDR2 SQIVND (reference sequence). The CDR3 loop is CASSANRGNTEAFF. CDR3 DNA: TGTGCCAGTAGTGCCAACAGGGGAAACACTGAAGCTTTCTTT. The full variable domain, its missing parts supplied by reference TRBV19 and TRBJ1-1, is DGGITQSPKYLFRKEGQNVTLSCEQNLNHDAMYWYRQDPGQGLRLIYYSQIVNDFQKGDIAEGYSVSREKKESFPLTVTSAQKNPTAFYLCASSANRGNTEAFFGQGTRLTVV.

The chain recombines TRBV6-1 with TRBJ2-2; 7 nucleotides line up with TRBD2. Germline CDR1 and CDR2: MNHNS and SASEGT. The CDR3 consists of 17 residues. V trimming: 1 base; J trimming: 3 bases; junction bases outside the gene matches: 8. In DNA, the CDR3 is TGTGCCAGCAGTGAAGAGGGAGGGAACAGTTACACCGGGGAGCTGTTTTTT. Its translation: CASSEEGGNSYTGELFF.

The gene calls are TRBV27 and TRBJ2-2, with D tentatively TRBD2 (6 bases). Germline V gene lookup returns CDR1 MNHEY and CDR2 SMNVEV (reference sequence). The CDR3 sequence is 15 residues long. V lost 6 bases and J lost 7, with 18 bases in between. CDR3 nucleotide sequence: TGTGCCAGCAGGTGGTTTGGCGGGGTGAACGGGGAGCTGTTTTTT. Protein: CASRWFGGVNGELFF.

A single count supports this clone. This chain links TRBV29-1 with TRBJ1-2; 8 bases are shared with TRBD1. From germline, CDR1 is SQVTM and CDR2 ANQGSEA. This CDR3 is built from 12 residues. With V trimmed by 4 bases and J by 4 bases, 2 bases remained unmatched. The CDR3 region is CSVGTGIYGYTF. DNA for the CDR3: TGCAGCGTTGGGACAGGGATCTATGGCTACACCTTC.